These 25 T cell receptor beta chains share one sample of origin, sequenced in a study of control samples from healthy donors and cancer patients. Assay: immunoSEQ multiplex PCR; the TCRdb copy retains only in-frame clones and omits some. The sample consists of roughly 180,000 clones, more than 90% of them appearing once. Sequences were obtained from blood. These receptors were taken from a woman between 35 and 50 years old in good health.

The chain joins TRBV18 to TRBJ1-2; no clear D gene. Trimming pared 3 bases from V and 3 bases from J, leaving 14 bases between. The CDR3 is made up of 15 amino acids. From germline, CDR1 is KGHSH and CDR2 LQKENI. Here the CDR3 DNA reads TGTGCCAGCTCACCTCTAGCCTGGACCGACTATGGCTACACCTTC. This translates into CASSPLAWTDYGYTF.

V and J are TRBV4-1 and TRBJ1-1; tentatively, D is TRBD1 (5 bases). V lost 0 bases and J lost 5, with 16 bases in between. CDR3 size: 16 residues. CDR1 and CDR2 (germline): MGHRA, YSYEKL. The DNA for the CDR3 is TGCGCCAGCAGCCAAGATATGGCCCTTAAGGGGACTGAAGCTTTCTTT. Translating it yields CASSQDMALKGTEAFF.

This clone is a singleton in its sample. The chain employs TRBV18 and TRBJ1-1, with TRBD1 identical over 9 bases. This CDR3 spans 12 amino acids. The germline V gene encodes CDR1 KGHSH and CDR2 LQKENI. Losses at the gene ends were 3 bases for V and 9 bases for J; bases not matched to a gene: 2. The CDR3 sequence: CASSPTGGQAFF. Written as DNA, the CDR3 is TGTGCCAGCTCACCTACAGGGGGCCAAGCTTTCTTT. Together with reference TRBV18 and TRBJ1-1, the CDR3 gives the full variable domain: NAGVMQNPRHLVRRRGQEARLRCSPMKGHSHVYWYRQLPEEGLKFMVYLQKENIIDESGMPKERFSAEFPKEGPSILRIQQVVRGDSAAYFCASSPTGGQAFFGQGTRLTVV.

The genes are TRBV2 and TRBJ1-1, with 8 nucleotides matching TRBD1. J lost 5 bases, V lost 2 bases, and 7 bases had no gene match. CDR1 and CDR2 from the germline V gene are SNHLY and FYNNEI. The CDR3 is 15 amino acids. The CDR3 is CASSETRQGKTEAFF. The CDR3 DNA reads TGTGCCAGCAGTGAAACACGACAGGGGAAAACTGAAGCTTTCTTT.

The chain couples TRBV5-4 to TRBJ1-5, with D uncertain. CDR1 is SGHNT, CDR2 YYREEE, per germline (reference sequence). The V gene lost 4 bases and the J gene lost 7 bases, with 15 bases spanning the gap. The CDR3 loop spans 14 amino acids. The CDR3 spells CASSIGPEGQPQHF. DNA for the CDR3: TGTGCCAGCAGCATCGGCCCAGAAGGACAGCCCCAGCATTTT. The whole variable domain, filled in from reference TRBV5-4 and TRBJ1-5, reads ETGVTQSPTHLIKTRGQQVTLRCSSQSGHNTVSWYQQALGQGPQFIFQYYREEENGRGNFPPRFSGLQFPNYSSELNVNALELDDSALYLCASSIGPEGQPQHFGDGTRLSIL.

This chain uses TRBV19 with TRBJ2-1, with 8 positions matching TRBD1. Germline-derived CDR1 and CDR2 are LNHDA and SQIVND (reference sequence). Trimming removed 6 bases from V and 0 bases from J; junction bases left unmatched: 13. The CDR3 covers 18 residues. The CDR3 loop is CASSLQGVPSGSYNEQFF. The CDR3 coding sequence is TGTGCCAGTAGCCTACAGGGGGTGCCCAGTGGCTCCTACAATGAGCAGTTCTTC.

The chain joins TRBV5-1 to TRBJ2-5, with a possible D match to TRBD1 (7 bases). CDR1 is SGHRS and CDR2 is YFSETQ in the germline V gene. V was pared by 0 bases and J by 4 bases, with 10 bases between. The CDR3 covers 14 residues. The CDR3 protein is CASSLDQGGETQYF. CDR3 sequence (DNA): TGCGCCAGCAGCTTGGACCAGGGGGGAGAGACCCAGTACTTC.

The genes are TRBV6-2 or TRBV6-3 and TRBJ2-7; no firm D call. Germline V CDR1 and CDR2: MNHEY, SVGEGT. This CDR3 contains 12 residues. V was shortened by 6 bases and J by 0 bases, with 6 bases between the two germline ends. The CDR3 loop is CASSQSSYEQYF. In DNA, the CDR3 is TGTGCCAGCAGCCAAAGCTCCTACGAGCAGTACTTC.

The gene calls are TRBV5-4 and TRBJ1-2; D gene ambiguous. V was pared by 2 bases and J by 6 bases, with 11 bases between. The CDR3 has 13 residues. Germline V gives CDR1 SGHNT, CDR2 YYREEE (reference sequence). The CDR3: CASSFIQPDGYTF. CDR3 nucleotides: TGTGCCAGCAGCTTTATACAGCCGGATGGCTACACCTTC.

The V gene is TRBV10-3, the J gene TRBJ2-1, with a tentative D call TRBD2 (7 bases). This CDR3 has 15 residues. Germline V gene lookup returns CDR1 ENHRY and CDR2 SYGVKD. Between the trimmed V and J ends, which lost 6 bases and 0 bases, there was a span of 12 bases. CDR3 protein: CAIREGGDSYNEQFF. CDR3 sequence (DNA): TGTGCCATCAGAGAGGGGGGGGACTCCTACAATGAGCAGTTCTTC.

This sequence joins TRBV18 and TRBJ2-7, with 7 bases aligning to TRBD1. The J segment lost 1 base and the V segment lost 3 bases, leaving 6 bases of the junction unmatched. This CDR3 has 15 residues. Germline V CDR1 and CDR2: KGHSH, LQKENI. The CDR3 sequence is CASSPWDRPSYEQYF. In DNA, the CDR3 is TGTGCCAGCTCACCTTGGGACAGACCTTCCTACGAGCAGTACTTC.

V is TRBV29-1 and J is TRBJ1-2; D not certain. Per the germline V gene, CDR1 is SQVTM and CDR2 is ANQGSEA. The CDR3 consists of 13 residues. V was shortened by 7 bases and J by 0 bases, with 12 bases between the two germline ends. The CDR3 DNA reads as TGCAGCGGCGCCCCCTTAGCTAACTATGGCTACACCTTC. Amino acid sequence: CSGAPLANYGYTF.

V gene TRBV20-1 combines with J gene TRBJ2-1; D possibly matches TRBD1 or TRBD2 (5 bases each). V was shortened by 5 bases and J by 9 bases, with 8 bases between the two germline ends. Per germline, CDR1 DFQATT and CDR2 SNEGSKA (reference sequence). The CDR3 loop spans 10 amino acids. This chain's CDR3 is CSAGGSEQFF. In DNA, the CDR3 is TGCAGTGCTGGGGGAAGTGAGCAGTTCTTC.

The V and J genes are TRBV5-1 and TRBJ1-4; D call uncertain. Trimming removed 0 bases from V and 0 bases from J, with 9 bases in between. The CDR3 totals 16 residues. Germline values: CDR1 SGHRS, CDR2 YFSETQ. As DNA, the CDR3 is TGCGCCAGCAGCTTGGTTGGTGACTCAACTAATGAAAAACTGTTTTTT. Encoded protein: CASSLVGDSTNEKLFF.

The chain uses TRBV6-2 or TRBV6-3 and TRBJ1-2; D remains ambiguous. Deletions cut 4 bases from V and 7 bases from J, with 22 bases between. This CDR3 is 16 amino acids long. The germline V gene encodes CDR1 MNHEY and CDR2 SVGEGT. Here the CDR3 reads CASSSSTVPSGGGYTF. In DNA form, the CDR3 reads TGTGCCAGCAGTTCGTCAACAGTTCCCTCTGGAGGTGGCTACACCTTC.

The chain uses TRBV7-6 and TRBJ1-1, with D unclear. Deletions cut 1 base from V and 0 bases from J, with 12 bases between. There are 16 residues in the CDR3. Germline lookup yields CDR1 SGHVS and CDR2 FNYEAQ. CDR3 sequence reads: CASSLEAATLNTEAFF. CDR3 sequence (DNA): TGTGCCAGCAGCTTAGAGGCAGCCACTTTGAACACTGAAGCTTTCTTT.

V gene TRBV14 combines with J gene TRBJ1-6, with D possibly matching TRBD1 (6 bases). CDR3 length equals 15 residues. Trimming shortened V by 1 base and J by 6 bases, and 10 bases separated the two germline ends. Germline CDR1 reads SGHDN; CDR2 reads FVKESK. In nucleotides, the CDR3 is TGTGCCAGCAGCCAAGGCAGGGGTTCTAATTCACCCCTCCACTTT. Amino acids: CASSQGRGSNSPLHF.

The chain combines TRBV5-4 with TRBJ2-7; unclear D gene. Germline V lookup: CDR1 SGHNT, CDR2 YYREEE (reference sequence). There are 13 residues in the CDR3. V dropped 4 bases and J dropped 4 bases, with 12 bases sitting between them. The CDR3 DNA follows: TGTGCCAGCAGCCCGAAACCCACTTACGAGCAGTACTTC. Translation: CASSPKPTYEQYF.

The V call is TRBV6-1, the J call TRBJ1-1, with a possible D match to TRBD1 (6 bases). The CDR3 spans 15 residues. Trimming left V 0 bases short and J 3 bases short, with 11 bases between. Germline CDR1 MNHNS, CDR2 SASEGT. The CDR3, as DNA: TGTGCCAGCAGTGAAGCCGCTAACAGGGACACTGAAGCTTTCTTT. Translating it yields CASSEAANRDTEAFF.

The chain is built from TRBV3-1 (or the pseudogene TRBV3-2) and TRBJ1-6; 9 bases fit TRBD1. Germline V CDR1 and CDR2: LGHDT, YNNKEL (reference sequence). There are 16 residues in the CDR3. Trimming removed 4 bases from V and 6 bases from J; junction bases left unmatched: 7. The CDR3 DNA reads as TGTGCCAGCAGCCTCGCGGACAGGGGTCTTAATTCACCCCTCCACTTT. Translating it yields CASSLADRGLNSPLHF.

The rearrangement uses TRBV3-1 (or the pseudogene TRBV3-2) and TRBJ1-1, with D unclear. The CDR3 runs 13 residues. The V end was cut by 4 bases, the J end by 1 base, with 7 bases between. Germline V gene lookup returns CDR1 LGHDT and CDR2 YNNKEL (reference sequence). As DNA, the CDR3 is TGTGCCAGCAGCCGCAACCCGAACACTGAAGCTTTCTTT. It encodes CASSRNPNTEAFF.

This chain connects TRBV5-4 to TRBJ2-3; 8 bases match TRBD2. The CDR3 is made up of 17 amino acids. Trimming cost V 0 bases and J 2 bases; bases outside gene matches: 8. Germline V CDR1 and CDR2: SGHNT, YYREEE (reference sequence). The CDR3 here is CASSLVVSGALTDTQYF. CDR3 sequence (DNA): TGTGCCAGCAGCTTGGTTGTTAGCGGGGCCCTCACAGATACGCAGTATTTT.

Worth noting for this clone: The junction does not match germline at one end; this may be a read error. The rearrangement uses TRBV3-1 (or the pseudogene TRBV3-2) and TRBJ1-1, with D hard to call. The germline CDR1 and CDR2 sequences are LGHDT and YNNKEL (reference sequence). This CDR3 comprises 14 residues. The CDR3 nucleotides are TGTGCCAGCGGCCAGGATCAGAAGAACACTGAAGCTTTCTTT. This sequence encodes CASGQDQKNTEAFF.

The rearrangement links TRBV7-9 to TRBJ1-2; D is unresolved. Trimming cost V 4 bases and J 3 bases, with 12 bases left between them. The length of the CDR3 is 14 residues. CDR1 SEHNR and CDR2 FQNEAQ come from the germline V gene (reference sequence). The CDR3 region is CASSWSSPHYGYTF. The CDR3 DNA sequence: TGTGCCAGCAGCTGGTCTTCCCCTCACTATGGCTACACCTTC.

V and J are TRBV11-2 and TRBJ2-1; D unresolved. Germline CDR1 SGHAT, CDR2 FQNNGV. CDR3 length equals 14 residues. The V gene lost 5 bases and the J gene lost 2 bases, with 10 bases spanning the gap. CDR3 bases: TGTGCCAGCAGCCCGAGTGGACCCTACAATGAGCAGTTCTTC. This codes for CASSPSGPYNEQFF. Filled out from reference TRBV11-2 and TRBJ2-1, the complete variable domain reads EAGVAQSPRYKIIEKRQSVAFWCNPISGHATLYWYQQILGQGPKLLIQFQNNGVVDDSQLPKDRFSAERLKGVDSTLKIQPAKLEDSAVYLCASSPSGPYNEQFFGPGTRLTVL.